This entry lists 14 T cell receptor beta chains sequenced from one sample in a study of cytomegalovirus exposure and HLA in healthy donors. Primers included in the PCR were 60 Vbeta and 13 Jbeta primers. The protocol was immunoSEQ multiplex PCR, while the TCRdb copy is restricted to in-frame clones and leaves out a portion. The sample consists of more than 150,000 clones, 75% to 85% of them appearing once. The sequenced sample consisted of PBMCs. The receptor source for this set is a woman under 30 in good health and CMV-seropositive.

The chain links TRBV19 to TRBJ1-6, with 10 bases lining up with TRBD1. Per the germline V gene, CDR1 is LNHDA and CDR2 is SQIVND (reference sequence). Unmatched junction bases numbered 5, after V lost 5 bases and J lost 7 bases. The CDR3 has 15 amino acids. The DNA of the CDR3 is TGTGCCAGTAGTGGGGGGACAGGGGAAAATTCACCCCTCCACTTT. It is translated as CASSGGTGENSPLHF.

A note on this clone: This specimen includes other DNA sequences encoding the same CDR3. The V call is TRBV5-4, the J call TRBJ2-5, with 8 positions matching TRBD1. After removal of 4 bases from V and 5 bases from J, the junction contained 7 bases not matched to a gene. This CDR3 contains 14 residues. The germline V gene encodes CDR1 SGHNT and CDR2 YYREEE (reference sequence). Here the CDR3 reads CASSQGTGQETQYF. Here the CDR3 DNA reads TGTGCCAGCAGCCAAGGGACAGGACAGGAGACCCAGTACTTC.

This sequence joins TRBV5-1 and TRBJ2-2; D call uncertain. V was trimmed by 0 bases and J by 4 bases, leaving 7 bases between them. The germline V gene has CDR1 SGHRS and CDR2 YFSETQ. The length of the CDR3 is 14 residues. CDR3 coding DNA: TGCGCCAGCAGCTTGGACGGTCCCACCGGGGAGCTGTTTTTT. It translates to CASSLDGPTGELFF.

The V and J genes are TRBV5-4 and TRBJ1-4; TRBD1 matches 7 bases. J was trimmed by 4 bases and V by 9 bases; bases with no gene match: 6. Germline V gene sequence: CDR1 SGHNT, CDR2 YYREEE (reference sequence). The CDR3 is 13 residues long. CDR3 DNA sequence: TGTGCCACCACGACAGGGATTAATGAAAAACTGTTTTTT. Translation: CATTTGINEKLFF.

Only one count was recorded for this clone. The rearrangement uses TRBV30 and TRBJ2-1; 9 bases line up with TRBD2. The CDR3 consists of 14 residues. With 5 bases clipped from V and 5 bases from J, the junction kept 7 bases outside the gene matches. In germline, CDR1 is GTSNPN, CDR2 SVGIG (reference sequence). The CDR3 sequence is CAWDFSGGNNEQFF. As DNA, the CDR3 is TGTGCCTGGGATTTTAGCGGGGGTAACAATGAGCAGTTCTTC.

The V gene is TRBV5-5, the J gene TRBJ1-2; TRBD1 aligns across 7 bases. V shed 3 bases and J 3 bases; nucleotides not matched to a gene: 5. The germline V gene has CDR1 SGHKS and CDR2 YYEKEE (reference sequence). The length of the CDR3 is 14 residues. The CDR3, as DNA: TGTGCCAGCAGCTCAATCACAGGGGACTATGGCTACACCTTC. It codes for CASSSITGDYGYTF.

A single count supports this clone. A junction end diverges from the germline sequence, so it may reflect a read error. CDR3 sequence (DNA): TGTGCCAGCAGGGAGACAGGGTTAGGGGCCAACGGCCTGACTTTC. Translated: CASRETGLGANGLTF. The chain has TRBV6-1 and TRBJ2-6, with TRBD1 matching 7 bases. Germline CDR1 reads MNHNS; CDR2 reads SASEGT. This CDR3 spans 15 amino acids.

This chain links TRBV6-1 with TRBJ1-2; D gene unclear. V lost 8 bases to trimming and J lost 5 bases, with 21 bases between them. CDR1 is MNHNS, CDR2 SASEGT, per germline. This CDR3 has 15 amino acids. The CDR3 is CASLLNRLGRYGYTF. DNA for the CDR3: TGTGCCAGCCTTTTAAACCGACTAGGGAGGTATGGCTACACCTTC.

The V gene is TRBV29-1, the J gene TRBJ2-3, with 11 bases identical to TRBD1. Germline V gene lookup returns CDR1 SQVTM and CDR2 ANQGSEA. The CDR3 length is 15 residues. Trimming at V came to 5 bases and at J to 3 bases, leaving 7 bases not matched to a gene. CDR3 DNA: TGCAGCGTTCGCCCTTGGGACAGGGGGACAGATACGCAGTATTTT. Encoded protein: CSVRPWDRGTDTQYF.

The genes are TRBV2 and TRBJ2-5; 7 nucleotides align to TRBD1. The DNA end is a closer match to TRBJ2-7, so the J assignment may be wrong. Germline CDR1 SNHLY, CDR2 FYNNEI. The CDR3 sequence is 13 residues long. The CDR3 nucleotides read TGTGCCAGCGACCGGGACAGATCCTACGAGCAGTACTTC. It yields the protein CASDRDRSYEQYF.

The rearrangement joins TRBV5-1 to TRBJ2-7; TRBD2 is a possible D gene (5 bases). V lost 5 bases and J 7 bases, leaving 19 bases between the germline ends. The CDR3 length is 14 residues. Germline lookup yields CDR1 SGHRS and CDR2 YFSETQ. CDR3 loop: CASRPDGEWREQYF. The CDR3 DNA is TGCGCCAGCAGACCCGATGGGGAATGGAGGGAGCAGTACTTC.

The gene calls are TRBV5-1 and TRBJ2-1, with TRBD2 as a possible D gene (6 bases). Germline CDR1 SGHRS, CDR2 YFSETQ. V was shortened by 2 bases and J by 5 bases, with 11 bases between the two germline ends. The CDR3 consists of 14 residues. The CDR3 DNA is TGCGCCAGCAGCTTATCGCGGGGCCACAATGAGCAGTTCTTC. It yields the protein CASSLSRGHNEQFF.

The J gene is TRBJ1-3, the V gene TRBV4-1; 12 bases are shared with TRBD1. The CDR3 contains 19 residues. V was pared by 1 base and J by 5 bases, with 12 bases of the junction left unmatched. Germline CDR1 MGHRA, CDR2 YSYEKL. CDR3 loop: CASSQVEGQGAHFRNTIYF. CDR3 DNA: TGCGCCAGCAGCCAAGTCGAGGGACAGGGGGCTCATTTTAGAAACACCATATATTTT.

V is TRBV6-6 and J is TRBJ1-2; 8 nucleotides agree with TRBD1. The V segment lost 11 bases and the J segment 7 bases; nucleotides outside the gene matches: 9. The CDR3 is 12 amino acids. Looked up from germline, CDR1 is MNHNY and CDR2 is SVGAGI (reference sequence). The DNA of the CDR3 is TGTGCCGGCGGCCAGGGGGCGTCTGGCTACACCTTC. Amino acids: CAGGQGASGYTF.